What follows describes a single T cell receptor (beta chain). Its antigen remains unidentified. A much larger clone sits a single nucleotide away, making a read error possible. This CDR3 is missing its conserved last phenylalanine or tryptophan, likely due to a read error. The sample is drawn from a study of molecular identifiers for immune sequencing clone quantification. Overall study findings and caveats: Jurkat TCR RNA from one cell was spiked into about a million naive cells, and it was reportedly detectable there. Underestimated sizes of highly expanded clones could result from identical TCR molecules that share a barcode.

Trimming removed 4 bases from V and 3 bases from J, with 17 bases in between. The CDR3 extends over 16 amino acids. From germline, CDR1 is SGHDT and CDR2 YYEEEE. TCRdb re-called the PCR reads through MiXCR, storing one row per CDR3 protein. The sample has about half a million distinct CDR3 sequences; over 20% are singletons. The specimen was naive CD8+ T cells from blood, with Jurkat cell RNA spiked in. Sample subset: FACS-sorted CD8+CD4-CCR7+CD45RA+ naive T cells. This chain joins TRBV5-6 and TRBJ1-5; D is undetermined. The receptor was isolated from a human donor in good health. Some libraries in this study had Jurkat cell RNA spiked in. For the CDR3, the DNA is TGTGCCAGCAGCCTGGGCCCCCGCTATAACAATCAGCCCCAGCATTCT. Residues: CASSLGPRYNNQPQHS.